This TCR beta chain originates from a study of blood T cells in healthy people across ages. In the study overall: Template switching captured about one barcoded beta molecule per two T cells.

About this clonotype itself: Its antigen is still unknown. A junction boundary mismatches the germline segment, possibly from a read error.

Germline V gene sequence: CDR1 SGHTA, CDR2 FQGNSA. This CDR3 region has 17 residues. Combining a sample-barcoded 5' primer with a J-beta primer mix, a second PCR ran for about 6 to 12 cycles. TCRdb called the 5' RACE reads again in MiXCR, with one record for every CDR3 protein. The sample holds 270,000 or so distinct CDR3 sequences, around 27% seen once. RNA extraction gave at least 5 micrograms of total RNA per sample. Points from the study as a whole: Both naive CD4+ cell counts and diversity were greater in long-lived donors than in aged donors. It was found that TCR beta diversity correlated strongly with the percentage of naive T cells.

The source material was blood. The rearrangement links TRBV7-2 to TRBJ2-3, with TRBD2 as a possible D gene (6 bases). The receptor comes from a woman in her 70s in good health. This CDR3 reads CASSFGGGITSTDTQYF. The CDR3 DNA is TGTGCCAGCAGCTTTGGGGGAGGCATAACGAGCACGGATACGCAGTATTTT.